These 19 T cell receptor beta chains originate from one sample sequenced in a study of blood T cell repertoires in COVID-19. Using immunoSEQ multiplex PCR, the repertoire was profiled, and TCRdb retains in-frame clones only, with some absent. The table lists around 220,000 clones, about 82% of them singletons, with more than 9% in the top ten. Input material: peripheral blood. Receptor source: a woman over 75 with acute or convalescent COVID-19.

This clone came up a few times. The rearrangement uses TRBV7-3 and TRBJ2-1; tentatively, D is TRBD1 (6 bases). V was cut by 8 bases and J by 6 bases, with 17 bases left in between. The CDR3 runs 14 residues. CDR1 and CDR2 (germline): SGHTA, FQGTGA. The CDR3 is CASAFDQGPNEQFF. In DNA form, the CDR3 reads TGTGCCAGCGCTTTCGACCAGGGGCCCAATGAGCAGTTCTTC.

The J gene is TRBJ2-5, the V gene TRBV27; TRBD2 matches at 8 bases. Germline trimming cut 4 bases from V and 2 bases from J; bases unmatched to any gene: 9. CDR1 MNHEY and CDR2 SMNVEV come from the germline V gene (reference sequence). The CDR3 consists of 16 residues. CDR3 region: CASSYLTGLDQETQYF. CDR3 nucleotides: TGTGCCAGCAGTTACCTGACGGGACTAGATCAAGAGACCCAGTACTTC.

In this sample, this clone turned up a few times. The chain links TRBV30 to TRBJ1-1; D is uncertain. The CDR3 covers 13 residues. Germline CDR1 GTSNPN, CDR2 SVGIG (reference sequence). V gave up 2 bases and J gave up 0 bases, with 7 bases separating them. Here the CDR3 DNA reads TGTGCCTGGAGTAAGCGCATGAACACTGAAGCTTTCTTT. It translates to CAWSKRMNTEAFF.

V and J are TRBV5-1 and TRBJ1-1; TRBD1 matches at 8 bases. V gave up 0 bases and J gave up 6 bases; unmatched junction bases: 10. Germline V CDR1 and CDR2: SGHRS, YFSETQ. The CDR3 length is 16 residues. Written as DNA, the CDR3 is TGCGCCAGCAGCTTGGCGATATCAGGGGGCACGGCTGAAGCTTTCTTT. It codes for CASSLAISGGTAEAFF.

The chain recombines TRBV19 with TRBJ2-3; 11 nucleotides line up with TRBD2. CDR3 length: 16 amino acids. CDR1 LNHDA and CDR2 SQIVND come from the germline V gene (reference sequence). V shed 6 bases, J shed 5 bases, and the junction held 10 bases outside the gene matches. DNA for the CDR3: TGTGCCAGTAGCATCTCTAGCGGGGGGTTAATAGATACGCAGTATTTT. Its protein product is CASSISSGGLIDTQYF.

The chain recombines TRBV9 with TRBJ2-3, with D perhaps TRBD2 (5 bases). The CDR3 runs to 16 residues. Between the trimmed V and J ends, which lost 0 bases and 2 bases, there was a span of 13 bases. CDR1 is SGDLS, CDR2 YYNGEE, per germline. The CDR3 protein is CASSVGGLPLTDTQYF. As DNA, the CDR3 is TGTGCCAGCAGCGTAGGCGGGCTTCCCCTCACAGATACGCAGTATTTT.

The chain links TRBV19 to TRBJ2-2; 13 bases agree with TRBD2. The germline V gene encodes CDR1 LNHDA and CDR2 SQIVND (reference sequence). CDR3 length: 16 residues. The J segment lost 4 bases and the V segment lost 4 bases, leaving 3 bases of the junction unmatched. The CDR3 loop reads CASSRGLAGVTGELFF. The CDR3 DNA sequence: TGTGCCAGTAGTAGAGGACTAGCGGGAGTCACCGGGGAGCTGTTTTTT.

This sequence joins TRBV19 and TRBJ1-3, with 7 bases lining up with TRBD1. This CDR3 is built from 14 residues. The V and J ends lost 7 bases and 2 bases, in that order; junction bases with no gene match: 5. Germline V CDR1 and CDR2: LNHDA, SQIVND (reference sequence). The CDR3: CASKSQGAGNTIYF. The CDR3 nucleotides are TGTGCCAGTAAAAGCCAGGGGGCTGGAAACACCATATATTTT.

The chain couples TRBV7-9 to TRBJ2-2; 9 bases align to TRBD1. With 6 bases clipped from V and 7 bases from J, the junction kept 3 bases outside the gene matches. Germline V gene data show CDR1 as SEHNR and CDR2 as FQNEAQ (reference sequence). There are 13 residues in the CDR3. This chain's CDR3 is CASRQGADGELFF. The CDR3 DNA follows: TGTGCCAGCAGACAGGGGGCGGACGGGGAGCTGTTTTTT.

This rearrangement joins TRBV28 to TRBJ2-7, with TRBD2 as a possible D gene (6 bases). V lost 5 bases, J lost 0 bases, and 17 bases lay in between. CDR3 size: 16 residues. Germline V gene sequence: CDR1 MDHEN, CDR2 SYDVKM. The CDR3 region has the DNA TGTGCCAGCAGTCCCCCCCGAGGTAGCGGCTCCTACGAGCAGTACTTC. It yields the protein CASSPPRGSGSYEQYF. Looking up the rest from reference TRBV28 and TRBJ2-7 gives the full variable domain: DVKVTQSSRYLVKRTGEKVFLECVQDMDHENMFWYRQDPGLGLRLIYFSYDVKMKEKGDIPEGYSVSREKKERFSLILESASTNQTSMYLCASSPPRGSGSYEQYFGPGTRLTVT.

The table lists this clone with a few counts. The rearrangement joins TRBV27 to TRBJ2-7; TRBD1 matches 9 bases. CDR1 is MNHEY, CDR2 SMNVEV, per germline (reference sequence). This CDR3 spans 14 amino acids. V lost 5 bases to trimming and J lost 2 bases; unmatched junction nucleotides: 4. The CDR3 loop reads CASSLGQGTYEQYF. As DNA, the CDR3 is TGTGCCAGCAGTCTCGGACAGGGGACCTACGAGCAGTACTTC.

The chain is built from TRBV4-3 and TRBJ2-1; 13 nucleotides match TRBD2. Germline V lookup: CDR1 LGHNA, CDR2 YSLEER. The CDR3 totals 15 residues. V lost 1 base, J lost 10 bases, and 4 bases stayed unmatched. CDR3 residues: CASSQGTSGGREQFF. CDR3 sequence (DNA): TGCGCCAGCAGCCAAGGGACTAGCGGGGGCAGAGAGCAGTTCTTC.

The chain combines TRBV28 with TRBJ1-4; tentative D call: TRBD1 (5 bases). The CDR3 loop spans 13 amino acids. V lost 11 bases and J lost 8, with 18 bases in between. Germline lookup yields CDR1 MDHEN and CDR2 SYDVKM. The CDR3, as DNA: TGTGCCGTATCCTCGGGGGTACGAGAAAAACTGTTTTTT. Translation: CAVSSGVREKLFF.

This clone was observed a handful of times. In DNA form, the CDR3 reads TGTGCCAGCGAACGGGACTGGGGCTCCTACAATGAGCAGTTCTTC. Protein: CASERDWGSYNEQFF. The V gene is TRBV6-5, the J gene TRBJ2-1; D may be TRBD2 (6 bases). The CDR3 length is 15 residues. Trimming took off 8 bases at V and 0 bases at J, with 14 bases between the two ends. The germline V gene has CDR1 MNHEY and CDR2 SVGAGI.

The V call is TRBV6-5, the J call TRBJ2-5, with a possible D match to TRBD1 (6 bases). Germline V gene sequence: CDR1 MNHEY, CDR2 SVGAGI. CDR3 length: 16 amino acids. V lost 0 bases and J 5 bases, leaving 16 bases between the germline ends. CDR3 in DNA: TGTGCCAGCAGTTACTCATCGGTGGGGGCAGATGAGACCCAGTACTTC. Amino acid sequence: CASSYSSVGADETQYF.

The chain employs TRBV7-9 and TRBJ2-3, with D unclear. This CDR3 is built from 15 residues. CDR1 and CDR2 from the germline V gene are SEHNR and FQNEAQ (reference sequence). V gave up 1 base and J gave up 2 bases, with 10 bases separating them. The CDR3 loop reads CASSLEKRNTDTQYF. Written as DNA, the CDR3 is TGTGCCAGCAGCTTAGAAAAGCGAAACACAGATACGCAGTATTTT.

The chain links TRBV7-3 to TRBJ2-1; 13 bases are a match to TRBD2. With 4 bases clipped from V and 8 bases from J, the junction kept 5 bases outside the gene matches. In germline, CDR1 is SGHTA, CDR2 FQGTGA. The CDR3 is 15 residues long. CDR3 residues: CASSSGLAGAHEQFF. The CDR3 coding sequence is TGTGCCAGCAGCTCCGGACTAGCGGGGGCGCATGAGCAGTTCTTC. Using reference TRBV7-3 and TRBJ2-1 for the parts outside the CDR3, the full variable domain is GAGVSQTPSNKVTEKGKYVELRCDPISGHTALYWYRQSLGQGPEFLIYFQGTGAADDSGLPNDRFFAVRPEGSVSTLKIQRTERGDSAVYLCASSSGLAGAHEQFFGPGTRLTVL.

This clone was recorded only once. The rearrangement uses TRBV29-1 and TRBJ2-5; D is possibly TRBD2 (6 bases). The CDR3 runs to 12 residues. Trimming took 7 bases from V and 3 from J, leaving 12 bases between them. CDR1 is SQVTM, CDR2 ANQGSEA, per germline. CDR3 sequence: CSATSPEETQYF. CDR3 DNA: TGCAGCGCAACTAGCCCGGAAGAGACCCAGTACTTC.

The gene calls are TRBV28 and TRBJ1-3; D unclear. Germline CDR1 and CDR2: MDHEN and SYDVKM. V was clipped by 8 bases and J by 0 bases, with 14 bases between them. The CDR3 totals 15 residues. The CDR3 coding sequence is TGTGCCAGCGAGGGCGAAGTGCGCTCTGGAAACACCATATATTTT. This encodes CASEGEVRSGNTIYF.